The following is a TCR beta chain sequence with its context. The sample comes from a study of blood T cell repertoires in COVID-19. Study-wide context: COVID-19 samples from acute and convalescent phases originated in the United States, Italy and Spain. PBMCs, B-cell-depleted T cells, or T cells provided the cDNA or gDNA that made up the material.

Per the original methods: Reference gene primer amplification gave nucleated cell count estimates. Profiled with immunoSEQ multiplex PCR; TCRdb holds only in-frame clones, not every one. That table gives V, J and clone size, and the DNA gave D and trimming. The repertoire holds 150,000 or so clones, with 86% as singletons. The receptor's source is a man between 18 and 29 years old with acute or convalescent COVID-19. The sequenced material came from peripheral blood.

Written as DNA, the CDR3 is TGTGCCAGTAGTATAGTTAGGCGGGACAGCCAAGAGACCCAGTACTTC. It specifies CASSIVRRDSQETQYF. The chain links TRBV19 to TRBJ2-5; the D gene is possibly TRBD1 (7 bases). Germline loops: CDR1 LNHDA, CDR2 SQIVND (reference sequence). The CDR3 is made up of 16 amino acids. The V gene lost 1 base and the J gene lost 1 base, with 13 bases spanning the gap.